This T cell receptor beta chain was profiled in a study of OX40 agonist ivuxolimab in advanced cancers. At the level of the study: The diagnoses of dose-escalation patients were hepatocellular carcinoma, melanoma, renal cell or head and neck cancer.

Enrollment shut out patients with autoimmune disease history or systemic immunosuppression. The assay was immunoSEQ multiplex PCR, and TCRdb's table has in-frame clones only and misses some. The repertoire consists of approximately 100,000 clones, with 90% occurring once and the leading ten covering around 1.5%. The CDR3 has 14 amino acids. V was pared by 6 bases and J by 1 base, with 12 bases between. In germline, CDR1 is LNHDA, CDR2 SQIVND (reference sequence). The chain has TRBV19 and TRBJ1-2, with no clear D. The clonotype comes from an adult with an advanced solid tumor such as melanoma, head and neck, liver or kidney cancer. The sequenced sample was CD4+ or CD8+ T cells sorted from blood, obtained in a trial of the OX40 agonist ivuxolimab. CDR3 sequence reads: CASSTGLVNYGYTF. The CDR3 DNA reads TGTGCCAGTAGCACGGGTCTGGTTAACTATGGCTACACCTTC.